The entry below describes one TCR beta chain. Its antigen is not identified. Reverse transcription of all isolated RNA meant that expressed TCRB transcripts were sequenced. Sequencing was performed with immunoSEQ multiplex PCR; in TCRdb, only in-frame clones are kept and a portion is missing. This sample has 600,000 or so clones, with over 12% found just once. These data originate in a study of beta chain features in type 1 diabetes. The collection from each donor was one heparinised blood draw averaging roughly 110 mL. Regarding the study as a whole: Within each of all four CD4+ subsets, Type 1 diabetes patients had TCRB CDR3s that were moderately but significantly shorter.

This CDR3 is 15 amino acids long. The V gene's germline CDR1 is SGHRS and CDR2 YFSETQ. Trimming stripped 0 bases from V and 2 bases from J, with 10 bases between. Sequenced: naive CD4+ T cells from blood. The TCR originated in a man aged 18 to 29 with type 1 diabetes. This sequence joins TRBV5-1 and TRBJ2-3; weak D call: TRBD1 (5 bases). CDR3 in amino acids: CASSLAWGSTDTQYF. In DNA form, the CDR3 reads TGCGCCAGCAGCTTGGCCTGGGGCTCCACAGATACGCAGTATTTT. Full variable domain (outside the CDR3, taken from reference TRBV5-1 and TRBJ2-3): KAGVTQTPRYLIKTRGQQVTLSCSPISGHRSVSWYQQTPGQGLQFLFEYFSETQRNKGNFPGRFSGRQFSNSRSEMNVSTLELGDSALYLCASSLAWGSTDTQYFGPGTRLTVL.